Given below is one TCR beta chain in context. These data belong to a study of blood T cell repertoires in COVID-19. Overall study: The United States, Italy and Spain supplied acute and convalescent COVID-19 samples. Sample material is recorded as cDNA or gDNA derived from T cells, B-cell-depleted T cells, or PBMCs.

CDR1 and CDR2 from the germline V gene are LGHNA and YNFKEQ. V was clipped by 2 bases and J by 6 bases, with 17 bases between them. The CDR3 spans 16 residues. Per the original methods: It was from reference gene primer amplification that nucleated cell counts were estimated. Method: immunoSEQ multiplex PCR; TCRdb's copy keeps in-frame clones and lacks some. V, J and clone size are those of that table, while D and trimming were read from the DNA. The sample carries approximately 150,000 clones, approximately 84% recorded once. The material sequenced was peripheral blood. This sequence was found in a woman of 80 years or more with COVID-19, enrolled during active disease. V usage is TRBV4-2 and J usage is TRBJ1-5; TRBD1 might be the D (6 bases). CDR3 nucleotide sequence: TGTGCCAGCAGCCAATCGGGGAGGGGGAAAGGTCAGCCCCAGCATTTT. Translation gives CASSQSGRGKGQPQHF.